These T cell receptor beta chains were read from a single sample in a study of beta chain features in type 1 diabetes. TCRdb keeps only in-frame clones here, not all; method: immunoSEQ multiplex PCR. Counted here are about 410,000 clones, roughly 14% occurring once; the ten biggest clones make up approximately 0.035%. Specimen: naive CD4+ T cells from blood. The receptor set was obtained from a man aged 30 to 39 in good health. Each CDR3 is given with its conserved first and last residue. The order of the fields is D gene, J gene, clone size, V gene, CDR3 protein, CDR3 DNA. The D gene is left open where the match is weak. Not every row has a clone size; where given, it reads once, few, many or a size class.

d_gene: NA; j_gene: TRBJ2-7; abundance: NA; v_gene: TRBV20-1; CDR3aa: CSARKGAEQYF; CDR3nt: TGCAGTGCTAGAAAAGGGGCCGAGCAGTACTTC
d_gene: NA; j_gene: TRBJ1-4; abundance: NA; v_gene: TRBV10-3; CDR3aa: CAISESGVAVEKLFF; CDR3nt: TGTGCCATCAGTGAGTCGGGAGTTGCTGTAGAAAAACTGTTTTTT
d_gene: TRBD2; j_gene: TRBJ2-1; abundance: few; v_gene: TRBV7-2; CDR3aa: CASRTGTSLYNEQFF; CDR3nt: TGTGCCAGCAGGACCGGGACTAGCCTCTACAATGAGCAGTTCTTC
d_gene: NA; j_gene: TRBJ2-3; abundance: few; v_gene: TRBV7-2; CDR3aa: CASSLFRDRTDTQYF; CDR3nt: TGTGCCAGCAGCTTATTCAGGGACCGAACAGATACGCAGTATTTT
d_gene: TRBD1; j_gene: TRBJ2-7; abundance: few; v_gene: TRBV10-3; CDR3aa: CAISGRDRVNEQYF; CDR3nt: TGTGCCATCAGTGGTAGGGACAGGGTAAACGAGCAGTACTTC
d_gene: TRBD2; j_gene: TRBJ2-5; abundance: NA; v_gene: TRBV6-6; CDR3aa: CAIEAGGVKTQYF; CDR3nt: TGTGCCATTGAAGCGGGGGGCGTAAAGACCCAGTACTTC
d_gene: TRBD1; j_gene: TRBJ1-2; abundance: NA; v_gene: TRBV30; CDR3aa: CAWNPGQALYGYTF; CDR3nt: TGTGCCTGGAATCCGGGACAGGCCCTCTATGGCTACACCTTC
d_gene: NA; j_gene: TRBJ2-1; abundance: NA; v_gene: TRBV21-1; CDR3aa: CASSAGQYNEQFF; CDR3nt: TGTGCCAGCAGCGCGGGACAGTACAATGAGCAGTTCTTC
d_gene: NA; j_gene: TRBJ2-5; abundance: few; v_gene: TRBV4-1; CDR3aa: CASSRGRGAGETQYF; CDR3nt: TGCGCCAGCAGCCGAGGCAGGGGTGCCGGAGAGACCCAGTACTTC
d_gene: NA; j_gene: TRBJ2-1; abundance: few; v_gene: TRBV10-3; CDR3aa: CAISAGPGGPLNEQFF; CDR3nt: TGTGCCATCAGTGCGGGGCCCGGAGGGCCTCTGAATGAGCAGTTCTTC
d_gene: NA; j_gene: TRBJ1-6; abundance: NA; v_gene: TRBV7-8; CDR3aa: CASSLGTGMNSPLHF; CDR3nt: TGTGCCAGCAGCTTAGGTACAGGAATGAATTCACCCCTCCACTTT
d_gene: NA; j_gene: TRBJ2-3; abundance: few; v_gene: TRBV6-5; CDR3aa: CASSRSPPTSDTQYF; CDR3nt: TGTGCCAGCAGCCGATCCCCGCCAACCTCAGATACGCAGTATTTT
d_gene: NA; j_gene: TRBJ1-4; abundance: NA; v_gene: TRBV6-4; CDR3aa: CASSPGPSAGKLFF; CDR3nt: TGTGCCAGCAGCCCGGGACCTTCCGCCGGAAAACTGTTTTTT
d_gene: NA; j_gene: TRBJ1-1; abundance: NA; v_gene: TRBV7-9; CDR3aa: CASSPSTGYREAFF; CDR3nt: TGTGCCAGCAGCCCGTCAACAGGGTATAGGGAAGCTTTCTTT
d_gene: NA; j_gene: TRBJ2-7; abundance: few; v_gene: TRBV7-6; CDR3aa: CASSLEAQQYF; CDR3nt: TGTGCCAGCAGCTTAGAAGCCCAGCAGTACTTC
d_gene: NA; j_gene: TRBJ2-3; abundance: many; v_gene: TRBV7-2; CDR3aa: CASSSKDTQYF; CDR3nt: TGTGCCAGCAGCTCAAAAGATACGCAGTATTTT
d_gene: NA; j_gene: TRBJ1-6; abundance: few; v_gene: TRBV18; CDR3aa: CASSPRHRDNSPLHF; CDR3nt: TGTGCCAGCTCACCAAGGCACAGGGATAATTCACCCCTCCACTTT
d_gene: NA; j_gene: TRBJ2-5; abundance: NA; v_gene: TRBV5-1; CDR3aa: CASSLGSTQETQYF; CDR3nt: TGCGCCAGCAGCTTAGGTAGCACCCAAGAGACCCAGTACTTC
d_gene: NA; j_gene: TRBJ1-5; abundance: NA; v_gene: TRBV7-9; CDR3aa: CASSFVAGPLGGNQPQHF; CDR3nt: TGTGCCAGCAGCTTCGTTGCGGGGCCCCTTGGAGGCAATCAGCCCCAGCATTTT
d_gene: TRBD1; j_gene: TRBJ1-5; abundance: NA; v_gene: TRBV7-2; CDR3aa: CASSLVGTAYQNQPQHF; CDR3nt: TGTGCCAGCAGCTTAGTTGGGACAGCCTATCAGAATCAGCCCCAGCATTTT
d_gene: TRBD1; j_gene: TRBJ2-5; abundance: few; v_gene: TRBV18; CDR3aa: CASSPPRTGQQETQYF; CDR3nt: TGTGCCAGCTCACCACCCCGAACGGGACAGCAAGAGACCCAGTACTTC
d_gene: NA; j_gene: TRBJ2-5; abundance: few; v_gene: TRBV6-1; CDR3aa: CASIPEWAGETQYF; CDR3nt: TGTGCCAGCATTCCTGAGTGGGCAGGGGAGACCCAGTACTTC
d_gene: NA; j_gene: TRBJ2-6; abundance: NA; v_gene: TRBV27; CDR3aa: CASSLSRGTGANVLTF; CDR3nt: TGTGCCAGCAGTTTATCGAGGGGTACTGGGGCCAACGTCCTGACTTTC
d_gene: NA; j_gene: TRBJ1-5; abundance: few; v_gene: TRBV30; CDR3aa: CAWSFDSNQPQHF; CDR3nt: TGTGCCTGGAGTTTTGACAGCAATCAGCCCCAGCATTTT
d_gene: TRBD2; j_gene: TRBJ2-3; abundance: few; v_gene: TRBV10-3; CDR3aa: CATTPSGGDTQYF; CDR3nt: TGTGCCACCACACCTAGCGGGGGGGATACGCAGTATTTT
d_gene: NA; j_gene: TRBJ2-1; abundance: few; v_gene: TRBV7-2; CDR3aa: CASSLNTNNEQFF; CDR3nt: TGTGCCAGCAGCCTAAACACAAACAATGAGCAGTTCTTC
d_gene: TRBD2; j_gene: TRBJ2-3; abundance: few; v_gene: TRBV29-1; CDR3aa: CSVSGTSTDTQYF; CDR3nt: TGCAGCGTTAGCGGGACTAGCACAGATACGCAGTATTTT
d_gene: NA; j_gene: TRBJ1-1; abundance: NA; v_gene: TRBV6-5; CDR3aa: CASRLATGFGTEAFF; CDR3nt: TGTGCCAGCAGATTAGCCACAGGGTTTGGCACTGAAGCTTTCTTT
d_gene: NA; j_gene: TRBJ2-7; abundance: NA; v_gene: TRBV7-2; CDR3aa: CASSLEQGYEQYF; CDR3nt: TGTGCCAGCAGCTTAGAACAGGGCTACGAGCAGTACTTC
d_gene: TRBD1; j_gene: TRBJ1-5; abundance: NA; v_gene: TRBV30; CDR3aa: CAWSTTGSQPQHF; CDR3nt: TGTGCCTGGAGCACGACAGGGAGCCAGCCCCAGCATTTT
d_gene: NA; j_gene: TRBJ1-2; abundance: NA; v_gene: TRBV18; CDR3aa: CASSPQTEGTSYGYTF; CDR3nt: TGTGCCAGCTCACCACAGACGGAGGGCACAAGCTATGGCTACACCTTC
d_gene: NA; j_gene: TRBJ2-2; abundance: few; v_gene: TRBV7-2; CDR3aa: CASSLDVGELFF; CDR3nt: TGTGCCAGCAGCTTAGACGTCGGGGAGCTGTTTTTT
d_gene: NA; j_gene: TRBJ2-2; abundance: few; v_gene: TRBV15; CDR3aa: CATSRDYARAELFF; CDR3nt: TGTGCCACCAGCAGAGATTATGCAAGGGCGGAGCTGTTTTTT
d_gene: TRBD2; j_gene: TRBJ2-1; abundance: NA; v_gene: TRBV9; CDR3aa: CASSEGTSGLEEQFF; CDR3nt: TGTGCCAGCAGCGAAGGGACTAGCGGGCTAGAAGAGCAGTTCTTC
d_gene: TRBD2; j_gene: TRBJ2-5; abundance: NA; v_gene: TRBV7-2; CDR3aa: CASSGLAGGVETQYF; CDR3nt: TGTGCCAGCTCGGGTTTAGCGGGGGGCGTAGAGACCCAGTACTTC
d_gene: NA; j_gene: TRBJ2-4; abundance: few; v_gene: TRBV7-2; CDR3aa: CASSFKGENIQYF; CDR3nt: TGTGCCAGCAGCTTTAAGGGAGAAAACATTCAGTACTTC
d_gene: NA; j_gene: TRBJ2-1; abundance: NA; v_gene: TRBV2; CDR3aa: CASRTGTNYNEQFF; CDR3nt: TGTGCCAGCAGAACCGGGACCAACTACAATGAGCAGTTCTTC
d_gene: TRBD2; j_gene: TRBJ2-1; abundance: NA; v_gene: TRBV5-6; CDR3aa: CASSITSGGHLYNEQFF; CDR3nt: TGTGCCAGCAGCATAACTAGCGGGGGCCACCTCTACAATGAGCAGTTCTTC
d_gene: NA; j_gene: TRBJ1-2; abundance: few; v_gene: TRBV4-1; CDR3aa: CASRPQDVWGGYTF; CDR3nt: TGCGCCAGCAGACCCCAGGACGTTTGGGGTGGCTACACCTTC
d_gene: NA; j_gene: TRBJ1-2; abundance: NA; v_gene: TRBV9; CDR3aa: CASSVAGSRGYGYTF; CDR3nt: TGTGCCAGCAGCGTAGCCGGGTCTAGGGGCTATGGCTACACCTTC
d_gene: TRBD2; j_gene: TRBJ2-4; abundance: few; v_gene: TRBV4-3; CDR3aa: CASSKAGLAGDKNIQYF; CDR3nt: TGCGCCAGCAGCAAAGCCGGACTAGCGGGAGACAAAAACATTCAGTACTTC
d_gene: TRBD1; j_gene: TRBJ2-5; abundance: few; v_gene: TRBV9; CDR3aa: CASSVGTAQETQYF; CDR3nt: TGTGCCAGCAGCGTCGGGACAGCTCAAGAGACCCAGTACTTC
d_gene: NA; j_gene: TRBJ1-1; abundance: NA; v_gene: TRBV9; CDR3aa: CASGRLTLNTEAFF; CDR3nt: TGTGCCAGCGGCCGTCTTACTTTGAACACTGAAGCTTTCTTT
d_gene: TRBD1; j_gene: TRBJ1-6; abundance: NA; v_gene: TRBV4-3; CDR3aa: CASSVRQGGSPLHF; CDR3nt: TGCGCCAGCAGCGTACGACAGGGCGGTTCACCCCTCCACTTT
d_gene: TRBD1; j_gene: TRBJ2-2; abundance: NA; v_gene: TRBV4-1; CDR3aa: CASESPTGRDTGELFF; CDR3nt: TGCGCCAGCGAATCCCCGACAGGGCGAGACACCGGGGAGCTGTTTTTT
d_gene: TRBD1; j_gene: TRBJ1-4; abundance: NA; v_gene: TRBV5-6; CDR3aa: CASSSHRGINEKLFF; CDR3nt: TGTGCCAGCAGCTCCCACAGGGGAATCAATGAAAAACTGTTTTTT
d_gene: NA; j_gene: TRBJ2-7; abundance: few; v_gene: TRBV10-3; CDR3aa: CAISKTDSYYEQYF; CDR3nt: TGTGCCATCAGTAAAACTGACAGTTACTACGAGCAGTACTTC
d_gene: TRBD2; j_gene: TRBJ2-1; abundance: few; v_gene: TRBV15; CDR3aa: CATSPSGGFDEQFF; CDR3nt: TGTGCCACCAGCCCTAGCGGGGGGTTCGATGAGCAGTTCTTC
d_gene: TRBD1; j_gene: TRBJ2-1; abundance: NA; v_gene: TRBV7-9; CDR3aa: CASSLLGTGDNEQFF; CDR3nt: TGTGCCAGCAGCCTCCTGGGGACAGGGGACAATGAGCAGTTCTTC
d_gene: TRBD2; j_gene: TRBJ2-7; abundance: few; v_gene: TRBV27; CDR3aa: CASRRGVGQSYEQYF; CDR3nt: TGTGCCAGCAGGCGGGGGGTAGGTCAATCCTACGAGCAGTACTTC
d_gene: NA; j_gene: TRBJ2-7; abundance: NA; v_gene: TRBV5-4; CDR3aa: CASSPLGQTSYEQYF; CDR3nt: TGTGCCAGCAGCCCTCTGGGGCAGACCTCCTACGAGCAGTACTTC
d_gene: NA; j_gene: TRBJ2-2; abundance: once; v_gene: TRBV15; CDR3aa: CATSRVGGFNGGELFF; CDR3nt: TGTGCCACCAGCAGAGTGGGAGGCTTCAACGGAGGGGAGCTGTTTTTT
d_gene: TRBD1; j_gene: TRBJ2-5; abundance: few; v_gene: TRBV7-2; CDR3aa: CASSSAARDRQETQYF; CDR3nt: TGTGCCAGCAGCTCGGCGGCCCGGGACAGACAAGAGACCCAGTACTTC
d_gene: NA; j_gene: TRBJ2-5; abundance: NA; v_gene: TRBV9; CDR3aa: CASSVGENRRDLETQYF; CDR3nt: TGTGCCAGCAGCGTAGGAGAGAATCGGCGGGACCTCGAGACCCAGTACTTC
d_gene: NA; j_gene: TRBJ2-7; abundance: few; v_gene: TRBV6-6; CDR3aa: CASLAGATYEQYF; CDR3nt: TGTGCCAGCCTGGCCGGGGCTACCTACGAGCAGTACTTC
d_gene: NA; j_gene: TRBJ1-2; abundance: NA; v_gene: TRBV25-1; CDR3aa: CASSESGQSNGYTF; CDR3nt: TGTGCCAGCAGTGAATCCGGGCAATCGAATGGCTACACCTTC
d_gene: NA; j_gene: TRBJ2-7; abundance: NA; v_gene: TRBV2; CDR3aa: CASSTGPKGEQYF; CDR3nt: TGTGCCAGCTCCACGGGGCCTAAAGGAGAGCAGTACTTC
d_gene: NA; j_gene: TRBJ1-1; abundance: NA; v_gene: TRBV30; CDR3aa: CAATGGGTEAFF; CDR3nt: TGTGCCGCAACAGGTGGGGGCACTGAAGCTTTCTTT
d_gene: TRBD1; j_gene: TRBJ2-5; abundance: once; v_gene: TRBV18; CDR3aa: CASSLRDSQETQYF; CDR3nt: TGTGCCAGCTCACTCCGGGACAGTCAAGAGACCCAGTACTTC
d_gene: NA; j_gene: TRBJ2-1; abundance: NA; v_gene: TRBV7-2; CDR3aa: CASSLKASAGEQFF; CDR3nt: TGTGCCAGCAGCTTGAAGGCTAGCGCTGGTGAGCAGTTCTTC